This is a list of T cell receptor beta chains from one sample in a study of early T cells in non-severe SARS-CoV-2 infection. TCRdb reanalysed the 5' RACE reads using MiXCR and keeps one entry per CDR3 protein. The sample holds 25,000 to 30,000 distinct CDR3 sequences, 9% to 10% seen once. Sample: whole blood. The receptor set was obtained from an adult who was a healthcare worker with PCR-confirmed SARS-CoV-2 infection or an uninfected control (not recorded which). Each CDR3 is given with its conserved first and last residue.

V gene	J gene	CDR3 protein
TRBV6-5	TRBJ1-6	CASSPIAADGSPLHF
TRBV7-9	TRBJ2-3	CASSFWTSTDTQYF
TRBV24-1	TRBJ1-1	CATSDARSEAFF
TRBV9	TRBJ1-1	CASSISYRDSTEAFF
TRBV5-1	TRBJ2-6	CASSSGTVSGANVLTF
TRBV27	TRBJ1-2	CASSLSQANYGYTF
TRBV7-9	TRBJ1-4	CASLQETNEKLFF
TRBV9	TRBJ2-3	CASSVLAGGRDTQYF
TRBV6-6	TRBJ2-3	CASSYQPSGYRTDTQYF
TRBV30	TRBJ2-1	CAWRRLAGGSSYNEQFF
TRBV5-1	TRBJ1-6	CASSPGRDRGNNSPLHF
TRBV18	TRBJ2-7	CASSAARDTRGSYEQYF
TRBV29-1	TRBJ2-3	CSVEGGTGITDTQYF
TRBV5-1	TRBJ2-7	CASSLRGTSAAGEQYF
TRBV27	TRBJ2-1	CASSIRGGGDYNEQFF
TRBV7-2	TRBJ2-7	CASSLRGNLYEQYF
TRBV13	TRBJ2-7	CASSLGSGGLSYEQYF
TRBV6-6	TRBJ2-7	CASRSPGQTEYEQYF
TRBV29-1	TRBJ2-3	CSVEGQSTDTQYF
TRBV25-1	TRBJ1-6	CASSVGNYSPLHF
TRBV16	TRBJ2-7	CASSQSRTTGYRYEQYF
TRBV12-3/TRBV12-4	TRBJ2-5	CASSQTGSRQETQYF
TRBV24-1	TRBJ2-4	CATSAVKGRAKNIQYF
TRBV6-6	TRBJ1-1	CASSLGGSGTEAFF
TRBV7-8	TRBJ2-2	CASSFPFLAGTGDGELFF
TRBV11-1	TRBJ2-5	CASSLDIQETQYF
TRBV20-1	TRBJ2-2	CSAPRRGNTGELFF
TRBV24-1	TRBJ2-1	CATSDAGQGEIDEQFF
TRBV7-2	TRBJ2-7	CASAGLAGDEQYF
TRBV10-3	TRBJ2-3	CAISERQRGGLILDTQYF
TRBV24-1	TRBJ2-5	CATAELAGGKETQYF
TRBV20-1	TRBJ2-7	CSVEAGGPYEQYF
TRBV3-1	TRBJ2-3	CASSLLTASTDTQYF
TRBV30	TRBJ2-3	CAWSVQRGTDTQYF
TRBV11-2	TRBJ2-3	CASSLAPVRQGLPDTQYF
TRBV5-6	TRBJ2-7	CASSKPGGARDEQYF
TRBV7-3	TRBJ2-7	CASSLSLASEQYF
TRBV15	TRBJ2-1	CATSRGRNNEQFF
TRBV30	TRBJ1-2	CAWNPGQGSGYTF
TRBV19	TRBJ2-7	CASRPGERVHYEQYF
TRBV6-1	TRBJ2-4	CASRDRDSGIQYF
TRBV29-1	TRBJ2-5	CSVIDRERNAETQYF
TRBV29-1	TRBJ2-2	CSVPLARAGGELFF
TRBV3-1	TRBJ2-1	CASSQDGRGQFF
TRBV19	TRBJ2-2	CASSIKEGRTGELFF
TRBV6-5	TRBJ1-5	CASSLSWSNQPQHF
TRBV5-1	TRBJ1-1	CASGPGDPLSNTEAFF
TRBV5-4	TRBJ2-7	CASSPRGGGRSYEQYF
TRBV29-1	TRBJ1-1	CSVGNRGNTEAFF
TRBV11-2	TRBJ2-3	CASSLRGLAQYF